This is a list of T cell receptor beta chains from one sample in a study of cytotoxic CD8 clonotypes in ibrutinib-treated CLL. The data were produced by immunoSEQ multiplex PCR, yet TCRdb's version contains in-frame clones alone and is incomplete. The sample carries some 70,000 clones, 68% recorded once. The sample consisted of PBMCs, taken after 12 months of ibrutinib treatment. The receptor set was obtained from a human donor with chronic lymphocytic leukemia. CDR3s include the opening cysteine and the closing phenylalanine or tryptophan. The D gene is left open where the match is weak. Expanded clones are given a class, and other clones once, few, many or no size at all.

D gene: TRBD2
J gene: TRBJ2-3
V gene: TRBV7-9
clone size: few
CDR3 DNA: TGTGCCAGCAGGGCTACCGGGACTAGACCAGATACGCAGTATTTT
CDR3 protein: CASRATGTRPDTQYF

D gene: .
J gene: TRBJ1-5
V gene: TRBV28
clone size: few
CDR3 DNA: TGTGCCAGCAGTTTGTGGGAACAGCCCCAGCATTTT
CDR3 protein: CASSLWEQPQHF

D gene: .
J gene: TRBJ1-6
V gene: TRBV6-5
clone size: few
CDR3 DNA: TGTGCCAGCGGGAAGGCCTATAATTCACCCCTCCACTTT
CDR3 protein: CASGKAYNSPLHF

D gene: TRBD1
J gene: TRBJ2-5
V gene: TRBV5-4
clone size: .
CDR3 DNA: TGTGCCAGCAGCTCCGGGCGTGGGACAGGGGGCCAAGAGACCCAGTACTTC
CDR3 protein: CASSSGRGTGGQETQYF

D gene: .
J gene: TRBJ1-1
V gene: TRBV5-1
clone size: few
CDR3 DNA: TGCGCCAGCAGCTTGGAGAATGAAGCTTTCTTT
CDR3 protein: CASSLENEAFF

D gene: TRBD1
J gene: TRBJ1-1
V gene: TRBV14
clone size: .
CDR3 DNA: TGTGCCAGCAGCCAAGGTCCCGGGACAGGGGATACTGAAGCTTTCTTT
CDR3 protein: CASSQGPGTGDTEAFF

D gene: .
J gene: TRBJ2-3
V gene: TRBV19
clone size: .
CDR3 DNA: TGTGCCAGTAGTTTGGGGCTATTTACAGATACGCAGTATTTT
CDR3 protein: CASSLGLFTDTQYF

D gene: .
J gene: TRBJ1-1
V gene: TRBV5-6
clone size: .
CDR3 DNA: TGTGCCAGCAGCTTGCAAATTACAGGGGAAGCTTTCTTT
CDR3 protein: CASSLQITGEAFF

D gene: .
J gene: TRBJ2-5
V gene: TRBV18
clone size: .
CDR3 DNA: TGTGCCAGCTCACCACGGGACTTCCAAGAGACCCAGTACTTC
CDR3 protein: CASSPRDFQETQYF

D gene: TRBD1
J gene: TRBJ1-2
V gene: TRBV14
clone size: few
CDR3 DNA: TGTGCCAGCAGCCAAACGCCGACAGGGATAAACTATGGCTACACCTTC
CDR3 protein: CASSQTPTGINYGYTF

D gene: .
J gene: TRBJ1-3
V gene: TRBV2
clone size: few
CDR3 DNA: TGTGCCAGCAGTGGAGAACTGGGAAACACCATATATTTT
CDR3 protein: CASSGELGNTIYF

D gene: .
J gene: TRBJ1-5
V gene: TRBV5-4
clone size: few
CDR3 DNA: TGTGCCAGCAGCTTGAGCGGGGTTGGCCAGCCCCAGCATTTT
CDR3 protein: CASSLSGVGQPQHF

D gene: .
J gene: TRBJ2-7
V gene: TRBV30
clone size: .
CDR3 DNA: TGTGCCTGGAGTGCCTCCTACGAGCAGTACTTC
CDR3 protein: CAWSASYEQYF

D gene: .
J gene: TRBJ2-2
V gene: TRBV4-3
clone size: .
CDR3 DNA: TGCGCCAGCAGTCGAGCCTTGATGCGGGAGCTGTTTTTT
CDR3 protein: CASSRALMRELFF

D gene: .
J gene: TRBJ2-5
V gene: TRBV9
clone size: few
CDR3 DNA: TGTGCCAGCAGCCCGGGACTGGGGGGAGAGACCCAGTACTTC
CDR3 protein: CASSPGLGGETQYF

D gene: TRBD1
J gene: TRBJ1-6
V gene: TRBV6-5
clone size: .
CDR3 DNA: TGTGCCAGCAGCAGACAGGGGGCCGATAATTCACCCCTCCACTTT
CDR3 protein: CASSRQGADNSPLHF

D gene: .
J gene: TRBJ1-5
V gene: TRBV19
clone size: .
CDR3 DNA: TGTGCCAGTAGAGGCTACAATAGCAATCAGCCCCAGCATTTT
CDR3 protein: CASRGYNSNQPQHF

D gene: .
J gene: TRBJ2-2
V gene: TRBV5-4
clone size: few
CDR3 DNA: TGTGCCAGCAGCTCCCGACGGGCCGGGGAGCTGTTTTTT
CDR3 protein: CASSSRRAGELFF

D gene: .
J gene: TRBJ1-1
V gene: TRBV19
clone size: .
CDR3 DNA: TGTGCCAGTAGTATCACGGGGATGAACACTGAAGCTTTCTTT
CDR3 protein: CASSITGMNTEAFF

D gene: .
J gene: TRBJ2-7
V gene: TRBV5-1
clone size: .
CDR3 DNA: TGCGCCAGCAGCTTTAGACATTTCTCCTACGAGCAGTACTTC
CDR3 protein: CASSFRHFSYEQYF

D gene: .
J gene: TRBJ1-4
V gene: TRBV4-3
clone size: .
CDR3 DNA: TGCGCCAGCAGCCAGACAAGGACAGTTTACGAAAAACTGTTTTTT
CDR3 protein: CASSQTRTVYEKLFF

D gene: .
J gene: TRBJ1-4
V gene: TRBV6-5
clone size: .
CDR3 DNA: TGTGCCAGCAGTTACTCGCCCGCGCTGGGGATTGTGTTTTTT
CDR3 protein: CASSYSPALGIVFF

D gene: TRBD1
J gene: TRBJ2-6
V gene: TRBV4-3
clone size: .
CDR3 DNA: TGCGCCAGCAGCCAAGACGCCGGGACAGGGATAGGTCGGGCCAACGTCCTGACTTTC
CDR3 protein: CASSQDAGTGIGRANVLTF

D gene: TRBD2
J gene: TRBJ2-7
V gene: TRBV7-2
clone size: .
CDR3 DNA: TGTGCCAGCAGCTTAGAACTCCAGCGGGGGGGCTCCTACGAGCAGTACTTC
CDR3 protein: CASSLELQRGGSYEQYF

D gene: TRBD1
J gene: TRBJ2-7
V gene: TRBV5-6
clone size: once
CDR3 DNA: TGTGCCAGCACGGGACCCGGGACAGGAGCCTACGAGCAGTACTTC
CDR3 protein: CASTGPGTGAYEQYF

D gene: TRBD1
J gene: TRBJ1-2
V gene: TRBV19
clone size: .
CDR3 DNA: TGTGCCGCGGGACAGGGGGCGCTTCGCTACACCTTC
CDR3 protein: CAAGQGALRYTF

D gene: .
J gene: TRBJ1-1
V gene: TRBV27
clone size: .
CDR3 DNA: TGTGCCAGCAGTTTATTTCCAGGGGACAACACTGAAGCTTTCTTT
CDR3 protein: CASSLFPGDNTEAFF

D gene: TRBD2
J gene: TRBJ2-7
V gene: TRBV5-1
clone size: .
CDR3 DNA: TGCGCCAGCAGCTTGGTTAGTAGCGGGGGAACAAAAAACTACGAGCAGTACTTC
CDR3 protein: CASSLVSSGGTKNYEQYF

D gene: .
J gene: TRBJ1-1
V gene: TRBV6-5
clone size: .
CDR3 DNA: TGTGCCAGCAGTTACTATGGGGGGAAAGCTTTCTTT
CDR3 protein: CASSYYGGKAFF

D gene: .
J gene: TRBJ1-1
V gene: TRBV2
clone size: .
CDR3 DNA: TGTGCCAGCACTCGGACACCAGGAAACACTGAAGCTTTCTTT
CDR3 protein: CASTRTPGNTEAFF

D gene: TRBD1
J gene: TRBJ1-1
V gene: TRBV4-2
clone size: .
CDR3 DNA: TGTGCCAGCAGTCGGGTGTTAGGTCCAACAGGGGGCGCATACACTGAAGCTTTCTTT
CDR3 protein: CASSRVLGPTGGAYTEAFF

D gene: .
J gene: TRBJ1-6
V gene: TRBV19
clone size: .
CDR3 DNA: TGTGCCAGTAGTTCTGAAGGACCCCTCCACTTT
CDR3 protein: CASSSEGPLHF

D gene: TRBD1
J gene: TRBJ2-6
V gene: TRBV25-1
clone size: once
CDR3 DNA: TGTGCCAGCAGTCCCAGGGGGATCCAGGGTTCTGGGGCCAACGTCCTGACTTTC
CDR3 protein: CASSPRGIQGSGANVLTF

D gene: .
J gene: TRBJ1-1
V gene: TRBV6-1
clone size: .
CDR3 DNA: TGTGCCAGCAGGTATGACACTGAAGCTTTCTTT
CDR3 protein: CASRYDTEAFF

D gene: .
J gene: TRBJ1-5
V gene: TRBV2
clone size: .
CDR3 DNA: TGTGCCAGCAGGGTCAGCGGGGCCAATCAGCCCCAGCATTTT
CDR3 protein: CASRVSGANQPQHF

D gene: TRBD1
J gene: TRBJ2-7
V gene: TRBV4-1
clone size: few
CDR3 DNA: TGCGCCAGCAGCCCGAGGGGACAGCTGAACACGCAGTACTTC
CDR3 protein: CASSPRGQLNTQYF

D gene: .
J gene: TRBJ2-5
V gene: TRBV6-1
clone size: .
CDR3 DNA: TGTGCCTCAAACGGTCAGGACTATCACGAGACCCAGTACTTC
CDR3 protein: CASNGQDYHETQYF

D gene: .
J gene: TRBJ1-6
V gene: TRBV6-5
clone size: few
CDR3 DNA: TGTGCCAGCCGGGGCTCCTATAATTCACCCCTCCACTTT
CDR3 protein: CASRGSYNSPLHF

D gene: TRBD1
J gene: TRBJ1-4
V gene: TRBV7-9
clone size: .
CDR3 DNA: TGTGCCAGCACCACCTCCTCAGGGGGCGCGGTACGTGAAAAACTGTTTTTT
CDR3 protein: CASTTSSGGAVREKLFF

D gene: TRBD2
J gene: TRBJ2-5
V gene: TRBV7-7
clone size: few
CDR3 DNA: TGTGCCAGCAGCTATCTGCCAGCGGGGGGGCACGAGACCCAGTACTTC
CDR3 protein: CASSYLPAGGHETQYF

D gene: .
J gene: TRBJ1-2
V gene: TRBV19
clone size: .
CDR3 DNA: TGTGCCAGTAATGGGCAAGACGTCAACTATGGCTACACCTTC
CDR3 protein: CASNGQDVNYGYTF

D gene: .
J gene: TRBJ2-1
V gene: TRBV27
clone size: once
CDR3 DNA: TGTGCCAGCGCCTCCCGTCCGAACAATGAGCAGTTCTTC
CDR3 protein: CASASRPNNEQFF

D gene: .
J gene: TRBJ1-2
V gene: TRBV30
clone size: .
CDR3 DNA: TGTGCCTGGGATGGGGTCAACTATGGCTACACCTTC
CDR3 protein: CAWDGVNYGYTF

D gene: .
J gene: TRBJ1-6
V gene: TRBV6-5
clone size: .
CDR3 DNA: TGTGCCAGCAGTTACGCAGGAAACTATAATTCACCCCTCCACTTT
CDR3 protein: CASSYAGNYNSPLHF

D gene: .
J gene: TRBJ2-7
V gene: TRBV29-1
clone size: .
CDR3 DNA: TGCAGCGTACAGACAGAGTCCTACGAGCAGTACTTC
CDR3 protein: CSVQTESYEQYF

D gene: .
J gene: TRBJ2-3
V gene: TRBV13
clone size: .
CDR3 DNA: TGTGCCAGCAGCTCTAGTTTGGGCACAGATACGCAGTATTTT
CDR3 protein: CASSSSLGTDTQYF

D gene: .
J gene: TRBJ1-5
V gene: TRBV5-6
clone size: .
CDR3 DNA: TGTGCCAGCAGCCTATTCGGGAGAGGGGCCACCAATCAGCCCCAGCATTTT
CDR3 protein: CASSLFGRGATNQPQHF

D gene: .
J gene: TRBJ1-6
V gene: TRBV9
clone size: .
CDR3 DNA: TGTGCCAGCAGCGTCACGTCTTTCTCTAATTCACCCCTCCACTTT
CDR3 protein: CASSVTSFSNSPLHF

D gene: .
J gene: TRBJ1-2
V gene: TRBV9
clone size: .
CDR3 DNA: TGTGCCAGCAGCGTAGGAAGGGCATATACCTTC
CDR3 protein: CASSVGRAYTF

D gene: .
J gene: TRBJ1-1
V gene: TRBV2
clone size: .
CDR3 DNA: TGTGCCAGTTTGATCTACACTGAAGCTTTCTTT
CDR3 protein: CASLIYTEAFF

D gene: .
J gene: TRBJ2-5
V gene: TRBV2
clone size: few
CDR3 DNA: TGTGCCAGCAGGGTCGATACACAAGAAGAGACCCAGTACTTC
CDR3 protein: CASRVDTQEETQYF

D gene: .
J gene: TRBJ2-1
V gene: TRBV11-2
clone size: once
CDR3 DNA: TGTGCCAGCAGCTTAGGTCGGGGGTTTAGTGAGCAGTTCTTC
CDR3 protein: CASSLGRGFSEQFF

D gene: .
J gene: TRBJ2-1
V gene: TRBV7-6
clone size: .
CDR3 DNA: TGTGCCAGCAGCTTAGCGTTTCGGGGCGGGGAGCAGTTCTTC
CDR3 protein: CASSLAFRGGEQFF

D gene: TRBD1
J gene: TRBJ2-7
V gene: TRBV13
clone size: .
CDR3 DNA: TGTGCCAGCAGCCCCCCGGGACAGGGGTCCCCCGAGCAGTACTTC
CDR3 protein: CASSPPGQGSPEQYF

D gene: .
J gene: TRBJ2-7
V gene: TRBV9
clone size: .
CDR3 DNA: TGTGCCAGCAGCCCAGGTTGGGGGGGGCCCTACGAGCAGTACTTC
CDR3 protein: CASSPGWGGPYEQYF

D gene: .
J gene: TRBJ2-1
V gene: TRBV6-1
clone size: .
CDR3 DNA: TGTGCCAGTTCTACAGTGGGGGATGAGCAGTTCTTC
CDR3 protein: CASSTVGDEQFF

D gene: TRBD1
J gene: TRBJ2-7
V gene: TRBV7-9
clone size: once
CDR3 DNA: TGTGCCAGCAGCTTATCGCAGCTGACAGGGGTTCCATCCTACGAGCAGTACTTC
CDR3 protein: CASSLSQLTGVPSYEQYF

D gene: .
J gene: TRBJ1-3
V gene: TRBV7-2
clone size: few
CDR3 DNA: TGTGCCAGCAGCTTAATTTGGGGGTTGCAGGGAAACACCATATATTTT
CDR3 protein: CASSLIWGLQGNTIYF

D gene: .
J gene: TRBJ2-3
V gene: TRBV30
clone size: .
CDR3 DNA: TGTGCCTGGAGTGTACCTCGGGAAATAGTAGCAGATACGCAGTATTTT
CDR3 protein: CAWSVPREIVADTQYF